The T cell receptor (beta chain) under discussion was sequenced for a study of T cell clonality in common variable immunodeficiency. Overall study findings and caveats: Patient heterogeneity in the CVID cohort limited correlations between repertoire features and clinical complications. Fewer deletions and N-nucleotide insertions were reportedly seen in common variable immunodeficiency TCR beta sequences. Fewer TCRbeta clones were shared among CVID subjects than controls. T cell subpopulation sequencing would be needed to explain CVID clonality.

This clone occurred many times. Antigen unknown. The observed sequence ends 3 residues before the CDR3 terminus, with the missing tail filled in from the germline J gene. Blood came from CVID subjects not ill and not taking immunomodulatory or immunosuppressive medication. The V and J ends lost 6 bases and 3 bases, in that order; junction bases with no gene match: 9. This CDR3 contains 15 residues. CDR1 and CDR2 (germline): DFQATT, SNEGSKA (reference sequence). The data were produced by immunoSEQ multiplex PCR, yet TCRdb's version contains in-frame clones alone and is incomplete. Sampling found fewer than 30,000 clones, none seen once.

The chain carries TRBV20-1 and TRBJ2-3; 10 positions agree with TRBD2. The receptor's source is a human donor with common variable immunodeficiency. What was sequenced was peripheral blood mononuclear cells. The CDR3 loop is CSAEPGLARTDTQYF. The part of the CDR3 DNA that was read is TGCAGTGCAGAACCGGGACTAGCGAGAACAGATACG.